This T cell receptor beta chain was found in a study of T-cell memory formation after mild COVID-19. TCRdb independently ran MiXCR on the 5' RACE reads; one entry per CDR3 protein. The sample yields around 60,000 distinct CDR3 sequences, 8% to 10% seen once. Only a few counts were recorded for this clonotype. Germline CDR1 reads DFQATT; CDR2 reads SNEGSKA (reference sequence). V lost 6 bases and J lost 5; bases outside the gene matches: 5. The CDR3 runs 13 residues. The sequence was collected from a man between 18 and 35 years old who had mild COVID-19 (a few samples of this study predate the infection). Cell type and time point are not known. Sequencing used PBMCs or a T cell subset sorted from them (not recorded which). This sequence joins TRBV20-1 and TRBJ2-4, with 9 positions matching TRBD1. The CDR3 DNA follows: TGCAGTGCCACAGGGGGCCACCAAAACATTCAGTACTTC. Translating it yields CSATGGHQNIQYF.